Shown below are 29 T cell receptor beta chains from a single sample sequenced in a study of shared clonotypes between healthy human individuals. Repertoires were generated with immunoSEQ multiplex PCR, while TCRdb's copy carries only in-frame clones and drops some. The repertoire consists of a few hundred thousand clones, with more than 95% occurring once and the leading ten covering about 0.06%. Sequenced input: naive CD4+ T cells sorted from blood. Subset here: CD45RA+ positively selected. The receptors here all came from a woman aged 30 to 39 in good health.

This chain links TRBV27 with TRBJ1-5; D unclear. The germline V gene encodes CDR1 MNHEY and CDR2 SMNVEV (reference sequence). The CDR3 length is 13 residues. V shed 1 base and J shed 4 bases, with 5 bases lying between them. The CDR3 here is CASSLYANQPQHF. In DNA, the CDR3 is TGTGCCAGCAGTTTATATGCGAATCAGCCCCAGCATTTT.

V gene TRBV28 combines with J gene TRBJ1-3; D not certain. With 2 bases removed from V and 4 bases from J, the gap between germline ends came to 9 bases. Germline V lookup: CDR1 MDHEN, CDR2 SYDVKM. CDR3 size: 14 residues. CDR3 nucleotides: TGTGCCAGCAGTTTAGACCTGGGGGGAAACACCATATATTTT. Protein: CASSLDLGGNTIYF.

The chain couples TRBV6-1 to TRBJ1-3; D is perhaps TRBD1 (5 bases). The CDR3 has 14 residues. The germline gives CDR1 MNHNS, CDR2 SASEGT. V was cut by 6 bases and J by 1 base, with 10 bases left in between. CDR3 sequence (DNA): TGTGCCAGCAGGTCGGCAGGGTCTGGAAACACCATATATTTT. Its protein product is CASRSAGSGNTIYF.

The rearrangement joins TRBV4-2 to TRBJ2-5, with a possible D match to TRBD1 (5 bases). The germline V gene encodes CDR1 LGHNA and CDR2 YNFKEQ. The V end lost 2 bases, the J end lost 5 bases, and 15 bases lay between the germline ends. This CDR3 has 15 residues. CDR3 residues: CASSQPGQGGETQYF. The DNA for the CDR3 is TGTGCCAGCAGCCAACCAGGCCAGGGTGGGGAGACCCAGTACTTC.

J is TRBJ1-4 and V is TRBV4-2, with unresolved D. The CDR3 is 17 amino acids. Looked up from germline, CDR1 is LGHNA and CDR2 is YNFKEQ. V shed 1 base and J shed 3 bases, with 15 bases lying between them. This CDR3 reads CASSQGGGRIANEKLFF. In nucleotides, the CDR3 is TGTGCCAGCAGCCAAGGGGGTGGACGGATTGCTAATGAAAAACTGTTTTTT.

This clone was seen just once. V gene TRBV2 combines with J gene TRBJ2-3; TRBD1 matches at 7 bases. V lost 6 bases, J lost 2 bases, and 5 bases stayed unmatched. CDR3 length: 14 residues. Germline V gives CDR1 SNHLY, CDR2 FYNNEI. This CDR3 is CASRQGVATDTQYF. CDR3 in DNA: TGTGCCAGCAGGCAGGGGGTAGCCACAGATACGCAGTATTTT.

CDR3 bases: TGTGCCATCGGACAGGGCAATGAGCAGTTCTTC. Translating gives CAIGQGNEQFF. J is TRBJ2-1 and V is TRBV10-3; 8 nucleotides agree with TRBD1. This CDR3 has 11 amino acids. Unmatched junction bases numbered 0, after V lost 8 bases and J lost 6 bases. The germline CDR1 and CDR2 sequences are ENHRY and SYGVKD.

This clone was found once. The chain links TRBV6-5 to TRBJ2-7; tentatively, D is TRBD1 or TRBD2 (5 bases each). CDR1 is MNHEY and CDR2 is SVGAGI in the germline V gene. The CDR3 contains 14 residues. V dropped 6 bases and J dropped 0 bases, with 12 bases sitting between them. The CDR3 coding sequence is TGTGCCAGCAGGTTACACGGGGCCTCCTACGAGCAGTACTTC. This sequence encodes CASRLHGASYEQYF.

V gene TRBV9 combines with J gene TRBJ1-1; a possible D gene is TRBD1 (5 bases). V lost 6 bases to trimming and J lost 6 bases, with 18 bases between them. The CDR3 has 14 amino acids. CDR1 and CDR2 (germline): SGDLS, YYNGEE. The CDR3 loop is CASNCKGGDPEAFF. CDR3 coding DNA: TGTGCCAGCAACTGCAAAGGAGGGGATCCTGAAGCTTTCTTT.

The chain is built from TRBV11-2 and TRBJ2-1, with a possible D match to TRBD2 (6 bases). From germline, CDR1 is SGHAT and CDR2 FQNNGV. The CDR3 consists of 15 residues. The ends were cut back, 5 bases at V and 4 bases at J, with 15 bases in the middle. The CDR3 here is CASSPAGTLYNEQFF. The CDR3 nucleotides read TGTGCCAGCAGCCCGGCCGGGACTCTTTACAATGAGCAGTTCTTC.

J is TRBJ1-1 and V is TRBV2; D is unresolved. V lost 6 bases to trimming and J lost 3 bases, with 14 bases between them. This CDR3 is 14 amino acids long. Germline values: CDR1 SNHLY, CDR2 FYNNEI. This CDR3 is CASSPRGDHTEAFF. Written as DNA, the CDR3 is TGTGCCAGCAGCCCGCGGGGAGATCACACTGAAGCTTTCTTT. Combining the CDR3 with reference TRBV2 and TRBJ1-1 gives the whole variable domain EPEVTQTPSHQVTQMGQEVILRCVPISNHLYFYWYRQILGQKVEFLVSFYNNEISEKSEIFDDQFSVERPDGSNFTLKIRSTKLEDSAMYFCASSPRGDHTEAFFGQGTRLTVV.

The rearrangement links TRBV28 to TRBJ1-2, with 9 bases matching TRBD1. Losses at the gene ends were 6 bases for V and 4 bases for J; bases not matched to a gene: 6. Germline loops: CDR1 MDHEN, CDR2 SYDVKM. The CDR3 consists of 14 residues. In DNA, the CDR3 is TGTGCCAGCAGCAGCCGGGACAGGGTCTATGGCTACACCTTC. Protein product: CASSSRDRVYGYTF.

This clone was seen only once. The V and J genes are TRBV10-2 and TRBJ1-2, with 10 bases that match TRBD1. Trimming took 6 bases from V and 5 from J; bases not matched to a gene: 12. CDR1 is WSHSY and CDR2 is SAAADI in the germline V gene. CDR3 size: 16 residues. CDR3 in amino acids: CASRDTPGQGMYGYTF. As DNA, the CDR3 is TGCGCCAGCAGGGATACACCGGGACAGGGGATGTATGGCTACACCTTC.

The J gene is TRBJ1-2, the V gene TRBV28; D ambiguous. This CDR3 region has 12 residues. V was cut by 5 bases and J by 4 bases, with 8 bases left in between. Germline V gives CDR1 MDHEN, CDR2 SYDVKM. CDR3 in amino acids: CASSVGSYGYTF. The CDR3 DNA sequence: TGTGCCAGCAGTGTAGGGTCCTATGGCTACACCTTC.

The V and J genes are TRBV5-6 and TRBJ2-2; D is possibly TRBD1 (6 bases). CDR3 length equals 15 residues. Germline CDR1 is SGHDT and CDR2 is YYEEEE. The V gene lost 0 bases and the J gene lost 5 bases, with 11 bases spanning the gap. CDR3 protein: CASSLVQGRTGELFF. In nucleotides, the CDR3 is TGTGCCAGCAGCTTGGTGCAGGGGAGAACCGGGGAGCTGTTTTTT.

The genes are TRBV5-6 and TRBJ2-3; 7 nucleotides agree with TRBD1. The germline gives CDR1 SGHDT, CDR2 YYEEEE. The CDR3 covers 13 residues. V gave up 5 bases and J gave up 5 bases; unmatched junction bases: 5. This CDR3 is CASSQTGEDTQYF. DNA for the CDR3: TGTGCCAGCAGTCAAACAGGGGAAGATACGCAGTATTTT.

The chain recombines TRBV6-1 with TRBJ1-2, with D possibly TRBD1 on 5 matching bases. V was shortened by 4 bases and J by 6 bases, with 12 bases between the two germline ends. In germline, CDR1 is MNHNS, CDR2 SASEGT. The CDR3 totals 13 residues. CDR3 sequence: CASSVGGKDGYTF. The CDR3 DNA reads as TGTGCCAGCAGTGTCGGGGGAAAGGATGGCTACACCTTC.

A single count supports this clone. This chain connects TRBV28 to TRBJ1-4; the D is unclear. The germline V and J ends were trimmed by 2 bases and 0 bases, with 4 bases remaining between them. CDR3 size: 14 residues. Germline V gene lookup returns CDR1 MDHEN and CDR2 SYDVKM. CDR3 sequence (DNA): TGTGCCAGCAGTTTAGCTCCAACTAATGAAAAACTGTTTTTT. Translation gives CASSLAPTNEKLFF.

The chain is built from TRBV5-1 and TRBJ2-3, with 13 bases matching TRBD2. The CDR3 is 17 residues long. Trimming took 2 bases from V and 4 from J; bases not matched to a gene: 7. Germline values: CDR1 SGHRS, CDR2 YFSETQ. CDR3 DNA: TGCGCCAGCAGCTTTCAAAGGACTAGCGGGAGTGCAGATACGCAGTATTTT. Translation: CASSFQRTSGSADTQYF.

The chain is built from TRBV6-5 and TRBJ2-3, with D possibly being TRBD1 (6 bases). CDR1 and CDR2 from the germline V gene are MNHEY and SVGAGI. There are 13 residues in the CDR3. V lost 2 bases and J 5 bases, leaving 8 bases between the germline ends. The CDR3 protein is CASSYGRGDTQYF. The DNA for the CDR3 is TGTGCCAGCAGTTACGGCAGGGGAGATACGCAGTATTTT.

J is TRBJ1-3 and V is TRBV7-9; weak D call: TRBD1 (5 bases). The V end lost 8 bases, the J end lost 2 bases, and 7 bases lay between the germline ends. Per germline, CDR1 SEHNR and CDR2 FQNEAQ (reference sequence). The CDR3 runs 12 residues. The CDR3 region is CASAGTGNTIYF. DNA of the CDR3: TGTGCCAGCGCAGGGACTGGAAACACCATATATTTT.

The chain uses TRBV7-6 and TRBJ2-5; a weak D match, TRBD2 (6 bases). Trimming pared 0 bases from V and 5 bases from J, leaving 13 bases between. Germline V gives CDR1 SGHVS, CDR2 FNYEAQ. The CDR3 contains 15 residues. The CDR3 loop reads CASSLASGVEETQYF. Here the CDR3 DNA reads TGTGCCAGCAGCTTAGCGTCGGGAGTTGAGGAGACCCAGTACTTC.

This clone was seen a single time. The chain recombines TRBV19 with TRBJ2-2; D perhaps matches TRBD1 (5 bases). V lost 5 bases and J lost 5, with 12 bases in between. This CDR3 contains 14 residues. In germline, CDR1 is LNHDA, CDR2 SQIVND (reference sequence). The DNA for the CDR3 is TGTGCCAGTAGTTATCAGGGAAGAACCGGGGAGCTGTTTTTT. Translation gives CASSYQGRTGELFF.

The J gene is TRBJ2-5, the V gene TRBV4-1; TRBD2 matches 12 bases. The J call is doubtful: the DNA matches TRBJ2-7 better. CDR1 MGHRA and CDR2 YSYEKL come from the germline V gene. The CDR3 is 17 residues long. The CDR3: CASSQVVTSGRAYEQYF. CDR3 bases: TGCGCCAGCAGCCAAGTCGTGACTAGCGGGAGAGCCTACGAGCAGTACTTC.

V usage is TRBV27 and J usage is TRBJ2-5, with 7 bases fitting TRBD2. V gave up 4 bases and J gave up 6 bases; unmatched junction bases: 5. This CDR3 comprises 13 residues. CDR1 and CDR2 from the germline V gene are MNHEY and SMNVEV (reference sequence). DNA for the CDR3: TGTGCCAGCAGTTCCAGCGGGGCGAAGACCCAGTACTTC. Encoded protein: CASSSSGAKTQYF.

The V call is TRBV28, the J call TRBJ2-2, with 9 bases aligning to TRBD1. Germline V gene sequence: CDR1 MDHEN, CDR2 SYDVKM. The CDR3 is 17 amino acids. J lost 5 bases, V lost 6 bases, and 13 bases had no gene match. CDR3 in amino acids: CASSSDPGTGTTGELFF. The CDR3, as DNA: TGTGCCAGCAGCTCGGATCCCGGGACAGGGACGACCGGGGAGCTGTTTTTT.

The genes are TRBV2 and TRBJ2-7, with D maybe TRBD1 (6 bases). The CDR3 extends over 14 amino acids. The V gene's germline CDR1 is SNHLY and CDR2 FYNNEI. V gave up 7 bases and J gave up 2 bases, with 15 bases separating them. CDR3 DNA sequence: TGTGCCAGCATCCAGGGGTTTACCACCTACGAGCAGTACTTC. Amino acids: CASIQGFTTYEQYF.

The rearrangement links TRBV6-5 to TRBJ2-5; TRBD1 agrees at 9 bases. The tail of the sequence fits TRBJ2-7 better, so the J call may be wrong. CDR3 length equals 14 residues. The germline V gene encodes CDR1 MNHEY and CDR2 SVGAGI. The CDR3 region has the DNA TGTGCCAGCAGGAAAACGGGACAGGGCTACGAGCAGTACTTC. Its protein is CASRKTGQGYEQYF.

The rearrangement links TRBV5-1 to TRBJ2-5; the D gene is possibly TRBD2 (6 bases). The J call is in doubt because the DNA end fits TRBJ2-7 better. CDR1 SGHRS and CDR2 YFSETQ come from the germline V gene. This CDR3 has 13 residues. CDR3 nucleotides: TGCGCCAGCAGCCGGGAGACTCCTTACGAGCAGTACTTC. This translates into CASSRETPYEQYF.